The sample holds a few counts of the clone carrying this TCR beta chain. Its target is not known. cDNA synthesis used the whole RNA isolate, giving expressed TCRB sequences. The table came from immunoSEQ multiplex PCR; TCRdb's copy has only in-frame clones and leaves some out. The table records roughly 610,000 clones, 15% to 17% of them present only once. Researchers reported sorting CD4+ naive, central memory, regulatory and stem cell-like memory cells via CD45RO/CCR7/CD25/CD127/CD95/CD27. The data belong to a study of beta chain features in type 1 diabetes. The CDR3 consists of 14 residues. The V end was cut by 7 bases, the J end by 6 bases, with 20 bases between. Per germline, CDR1 SGDLS and CDR2 YYNGEE. The study, taken as a whole, reports: The question left open here concerned HLA type influencing TCRB rearrangement. Insertions were fewer and deletions more numerous at VDJ junctions in type 1 diabetes patients. Possibly, sequencing cDNA over-represented cells that had high TCR expression levels.

J is TRBJ2-7 and V is TRBV9; D is unclear. The source of this sequence is a man between 18 and 35 years old in good health. Sequencing input: naive CD4+ T cells from blood. The CDR3 protein is CASSRRTQSLEQYF. The CDR3 coding sequence is TGTGCCAGCTCCCGCCGAACTCAGTCCCTCGAGCAGTACTTC.